The rows below give T cell receptor beta chains drawn from one sample of a study of blood T cell repertoires in COVID-19. Here immunoSEQ multiplex PCR was the method, and the copy in TCRdb shows in-frame clones only, minus some. The sample carries 95,000 to 110,000 clones, approximately 83% recorded once. Sequenced sample: peripheral blood. These receptors were taken from a woman of 80 years or more with active or convalescent COVID-19. The conserved cysteine and the conserved F or W are not part of the CDR3 here. Fields, in order: V gene, J gene, clone size, CDR3 protein. Size is omitted from some rows. Given values are once, few, many or a class for expanded clones.

TRBV28	TRBJ1-1	.	ASSLRRAAYTEAF
TRBV6-6	TRBJ2-7	.	ASSRTGGSYEQY
TRBV19	TRBJ1-1	.	ASSRRTGGDTEAF
TRBV2	TRBJ1-4	.	ASSELGRANEKLF
TRBV29-1	TRBJ1-5	once	SVGRKEVNQPQH
TRBV28	TRBJ1-2	.	AIRPGQGANYGYT
TRBV28	TRBJ2-1	.	ASSFEGARSYNEQF
TRBV6-6	TRBJ1-5	.	ATRAGGLGQPQH
TRBV6-5	TRBJ1-5	.	ASSLGQGASQPQH
TRBV9	TRBJ1-4	.	ASSVETGGEKLF